This TCR beta chain came from a study of regulatory T cells in long-lasting Graves disease. The V segment lost 0 bases and the J segment 4 bases; nucleotides outside the gene matches: 3. This CDR3 has 16 amino acids. From germline, CDR1 is MNHEY and CDR2 SVGAGI. Construction of TCR beta libraries relied on iRepertoire HTBI primers and on Arm-PCR targeting CDR3 regions. TCRdb itself ran the multiplex PCR reads through MiXCR, one entry per CDR3 protein. There are fewer than 650,000 distinct CDR3 sequences in the sample; around 15% occur only once, and around a sixth lies in the top ten. Time point: newly diagnosed GD, antithyroid drugs for less than 3 months. RNA isolated from PBMCs was used to make the TCR library. Another study also made use of these data, one on T cells in Graves' hyperthyroidism and ophthalmopathy. Per that study: Ophthalmopathy was predicted by the model a median of about 6.7 months ahead of onset.

The material was peripheral blood mononuclear cells (PBMCs), obtained at new diagnosis, from a patient treated with antithyroid drugs. This TCR was sampled from a woman between 25 and 40 years old with Graves disease. V and J are TRBV6-5 and TRBJ1-4, with 9 bases identical to TRBD1. CDR3 sequence reads: CASSYSGGQGNEKLFF. The CDR3 region has the DNA TGTGCCAGCAGTTACTCCGGGGGACAGGGTAATGAAAAACTGTTTTTT.